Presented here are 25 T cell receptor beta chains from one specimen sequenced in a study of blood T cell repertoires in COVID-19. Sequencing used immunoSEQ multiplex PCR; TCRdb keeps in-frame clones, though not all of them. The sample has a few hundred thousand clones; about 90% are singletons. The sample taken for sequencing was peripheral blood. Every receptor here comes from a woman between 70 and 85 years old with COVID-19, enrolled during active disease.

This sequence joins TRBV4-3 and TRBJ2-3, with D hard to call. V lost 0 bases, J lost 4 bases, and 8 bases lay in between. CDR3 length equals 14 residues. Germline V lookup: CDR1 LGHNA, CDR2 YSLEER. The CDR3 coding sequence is TGCGCCAGCAGCCAAGATTTTCGGGCAGATACGCAGTATTTT. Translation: CASSQDFRADTQYF.

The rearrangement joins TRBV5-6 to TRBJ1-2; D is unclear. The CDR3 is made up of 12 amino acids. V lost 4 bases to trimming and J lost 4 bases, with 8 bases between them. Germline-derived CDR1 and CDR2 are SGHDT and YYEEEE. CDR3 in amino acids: CASSLNSYGYTF. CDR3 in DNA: TGTGCCAGCAGCCTGAACAGCTATGGCTACACCTTC.

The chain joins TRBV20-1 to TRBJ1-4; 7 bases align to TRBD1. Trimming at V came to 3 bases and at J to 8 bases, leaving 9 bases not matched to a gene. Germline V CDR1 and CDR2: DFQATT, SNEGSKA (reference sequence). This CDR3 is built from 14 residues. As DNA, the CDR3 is TGCAGTGCTAGTCCGGCCATGACAGGGGAAAAACTGTTTTTT. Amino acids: CSASPAMTGEKLFF.

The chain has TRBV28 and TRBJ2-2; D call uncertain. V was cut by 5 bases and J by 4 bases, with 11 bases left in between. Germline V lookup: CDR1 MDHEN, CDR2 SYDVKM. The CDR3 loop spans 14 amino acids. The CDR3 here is CASSPPGTTGELFF. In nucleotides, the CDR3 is TGTGCCAGCAGTCCCCCCGGTACCACCGGGGAGCTGTTTTTT. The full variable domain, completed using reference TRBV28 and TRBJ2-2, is DVKVTQSSRYLVKRTGEKVFLECVQDMDHENMFWYRQDPGLGLRLIYFSYDVKMKEKGDIPEGYSVSREKKERFSLILESASTNQTSMYLCASSPPGTTGELFFGEGSRLTVL.

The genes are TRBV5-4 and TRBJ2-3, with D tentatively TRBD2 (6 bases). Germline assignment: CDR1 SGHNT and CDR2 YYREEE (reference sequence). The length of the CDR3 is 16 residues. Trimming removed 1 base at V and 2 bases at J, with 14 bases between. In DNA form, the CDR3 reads TGTGCCAGCAGCTTGCCCCCGCGGGGCGTCACAGATACGCAGTATTTT. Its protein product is CASSLPPRGVTDTQYF.

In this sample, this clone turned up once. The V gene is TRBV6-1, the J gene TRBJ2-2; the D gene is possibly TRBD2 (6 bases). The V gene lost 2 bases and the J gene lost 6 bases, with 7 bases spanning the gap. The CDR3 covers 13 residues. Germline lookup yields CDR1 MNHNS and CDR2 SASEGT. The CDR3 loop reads CASSEPSAGELFF. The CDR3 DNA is TGTGCCAGCAGTGAACCTAGCGCCGGGGAGCTGTTTTTT.

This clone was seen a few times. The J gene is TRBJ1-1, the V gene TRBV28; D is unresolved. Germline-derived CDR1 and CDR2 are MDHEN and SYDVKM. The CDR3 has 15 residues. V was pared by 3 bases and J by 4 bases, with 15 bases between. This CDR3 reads CASSLRVGPLTEAFF. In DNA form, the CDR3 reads TGTGCCAGCAGTTTGAGGGTCGGGCCCCTCACTGAAGCTTTCTTT.

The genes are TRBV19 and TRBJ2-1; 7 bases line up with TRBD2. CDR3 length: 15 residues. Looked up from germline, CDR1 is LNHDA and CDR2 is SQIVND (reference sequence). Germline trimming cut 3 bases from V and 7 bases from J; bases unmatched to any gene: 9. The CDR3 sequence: CASSIRAGVRNEQFF. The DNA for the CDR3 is TGTGCCAGTAGTATCAGGGCGGGAGTTCGAAATGAGCAGTTCTTC.

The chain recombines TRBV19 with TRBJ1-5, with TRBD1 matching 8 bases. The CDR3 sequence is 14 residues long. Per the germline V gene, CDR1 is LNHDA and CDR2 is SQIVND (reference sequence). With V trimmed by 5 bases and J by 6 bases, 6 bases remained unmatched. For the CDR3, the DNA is TGTGCCAGTAGTGGGACAGGTGATAGTCAGCCCCAGCATTTT. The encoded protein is CASSGTGDSQPQHF.

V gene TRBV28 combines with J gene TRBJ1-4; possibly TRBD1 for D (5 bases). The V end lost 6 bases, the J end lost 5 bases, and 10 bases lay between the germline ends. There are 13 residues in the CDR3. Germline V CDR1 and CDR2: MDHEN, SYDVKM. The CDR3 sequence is CASSWGGNEKLFF. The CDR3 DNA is TGTGCCAGCAGCTGGGGGGGAAATGAAAAACTGTTTTTT.

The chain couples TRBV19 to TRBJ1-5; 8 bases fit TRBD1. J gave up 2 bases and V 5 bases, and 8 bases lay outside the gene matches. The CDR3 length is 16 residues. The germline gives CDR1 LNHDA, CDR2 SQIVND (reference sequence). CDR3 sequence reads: CASSSQDRGRNQPQHF. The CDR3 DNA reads TGTGCCAGTAGTTCCCAAGACAGGGGTCGCAATCAGCCCCAGCATTTT.

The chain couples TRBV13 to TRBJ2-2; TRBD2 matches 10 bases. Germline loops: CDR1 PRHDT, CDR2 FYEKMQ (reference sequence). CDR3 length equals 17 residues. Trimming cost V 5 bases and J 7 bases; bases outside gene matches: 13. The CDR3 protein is CASSARTSGLLGGELFF. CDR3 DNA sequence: TGTGCCAGCAGCGCCCGGACTAGCGGACTTTTAGGCGGGGAGCTGTTTTTT.

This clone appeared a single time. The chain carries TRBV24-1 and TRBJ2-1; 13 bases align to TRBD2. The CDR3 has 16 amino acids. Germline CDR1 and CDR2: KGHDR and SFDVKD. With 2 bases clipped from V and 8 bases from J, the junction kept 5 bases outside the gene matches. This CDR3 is CATSDWTSGRGDEQFF. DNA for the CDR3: TGTGCCACCAGTGATTGGACTAGCGGGAGAGGGGATGAGCAGTTCTTC.

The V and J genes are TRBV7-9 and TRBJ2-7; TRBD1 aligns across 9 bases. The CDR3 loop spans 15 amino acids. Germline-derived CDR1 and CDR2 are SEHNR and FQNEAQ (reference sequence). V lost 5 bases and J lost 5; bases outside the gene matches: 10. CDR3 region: CASSPTGTGLHEQYF. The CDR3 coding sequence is TGTGCCAGCAGCCCGACCGGGACAGGGTTGCACGAGCAGTACTTC.

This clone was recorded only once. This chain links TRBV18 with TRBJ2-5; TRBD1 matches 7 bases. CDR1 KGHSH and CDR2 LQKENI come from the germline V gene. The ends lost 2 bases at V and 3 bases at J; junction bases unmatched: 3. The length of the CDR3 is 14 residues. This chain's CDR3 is CASSPLDREETQYF. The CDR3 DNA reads TGTGCCAGCTCACCATTAGACAGGGAAGAGACCCAGTACTTC.

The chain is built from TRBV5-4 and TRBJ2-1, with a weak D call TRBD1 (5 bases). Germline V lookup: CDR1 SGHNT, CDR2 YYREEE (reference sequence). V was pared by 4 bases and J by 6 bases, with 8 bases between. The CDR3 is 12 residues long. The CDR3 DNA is TGTGCCAGCAGCCGTGACAGCAATGAGCAGTTCTTC. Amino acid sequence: CASSRDSNEQFF.

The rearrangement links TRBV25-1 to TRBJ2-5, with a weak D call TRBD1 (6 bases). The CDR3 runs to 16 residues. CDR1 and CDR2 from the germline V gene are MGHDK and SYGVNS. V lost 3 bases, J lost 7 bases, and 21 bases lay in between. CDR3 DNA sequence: TGTGCCAGCAGTGATGCCTCCACAGGGAACCTAGCGACCCAGTACTTC. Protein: CASSDASTGNLATQYF.

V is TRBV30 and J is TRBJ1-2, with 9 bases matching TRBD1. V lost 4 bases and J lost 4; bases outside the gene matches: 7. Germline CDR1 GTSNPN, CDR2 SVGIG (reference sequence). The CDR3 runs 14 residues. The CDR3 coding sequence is TGTGCCTGGAACCGGGACAGGGAATTCTATGGCTACACCTTC. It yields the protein CAWNRDREFYGYTF.

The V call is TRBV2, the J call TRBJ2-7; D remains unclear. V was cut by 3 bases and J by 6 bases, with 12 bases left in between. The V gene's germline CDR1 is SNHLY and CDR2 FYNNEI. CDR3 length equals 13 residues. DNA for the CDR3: TGTGCCAGCAGTGAGTGGCAGTACCGCGAGCAGTACTTC. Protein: CASSEWQYREQYF.

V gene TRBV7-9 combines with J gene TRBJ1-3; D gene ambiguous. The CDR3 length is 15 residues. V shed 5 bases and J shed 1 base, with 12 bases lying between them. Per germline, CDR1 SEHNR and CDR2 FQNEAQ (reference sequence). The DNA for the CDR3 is TGTGCCAGCAGCCCCGCAGGCTTTTCTGGAAACACCATATATTTT. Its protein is CASSPAGFSGNTIYF.

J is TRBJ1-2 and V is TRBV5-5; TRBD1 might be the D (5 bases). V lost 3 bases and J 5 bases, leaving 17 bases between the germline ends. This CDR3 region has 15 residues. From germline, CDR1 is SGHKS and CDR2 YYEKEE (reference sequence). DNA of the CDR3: TGTGCCAGCAGCTCACAACTCGAAAAGGGGTATGGCTACACCTTC. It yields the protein CASSSQLEKGYGYTF.

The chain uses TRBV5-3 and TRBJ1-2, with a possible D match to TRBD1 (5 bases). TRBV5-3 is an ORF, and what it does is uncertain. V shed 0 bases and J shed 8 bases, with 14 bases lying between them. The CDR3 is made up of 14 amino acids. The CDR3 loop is CARSLAEGAPGYTF. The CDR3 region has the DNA TGTGCCAGAAGCTTGGCCGAAGGGGCACCGGGCTACACCTTC.

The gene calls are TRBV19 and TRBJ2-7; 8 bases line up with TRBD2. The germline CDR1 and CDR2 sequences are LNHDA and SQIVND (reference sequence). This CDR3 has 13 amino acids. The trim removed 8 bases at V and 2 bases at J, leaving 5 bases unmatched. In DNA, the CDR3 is TGTGCCAGTGCACTAGCGGATCCCTACGAGCAGTACTTC. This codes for CASALADPYEQYF.

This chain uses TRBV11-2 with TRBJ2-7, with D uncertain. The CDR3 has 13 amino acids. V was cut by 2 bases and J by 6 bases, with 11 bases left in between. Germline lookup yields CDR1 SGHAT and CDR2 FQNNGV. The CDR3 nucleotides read TGTGCCAGCAGCTTATTACGGGTAGGCGAGCAGTACTTC. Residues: CASSLLRVGEQYF.

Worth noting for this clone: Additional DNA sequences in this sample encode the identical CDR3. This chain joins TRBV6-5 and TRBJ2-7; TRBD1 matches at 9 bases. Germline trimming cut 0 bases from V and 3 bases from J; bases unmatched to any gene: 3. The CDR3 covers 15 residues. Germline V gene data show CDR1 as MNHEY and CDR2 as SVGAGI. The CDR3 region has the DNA TGTGCCAGCAGTTACTCGGGACAGGGAAGCTACGAGCAGTACTTC. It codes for CASSYSGQGSYEQYF.